The count of the clone carrying this T cell receptor (beta chain) is one. Its antigen is not identified. The data are from a study of T cell responses to AZD1222 COVID-19 vaccine. Broader study findings: Spike-specific TCR breadth and depth rose after two AZD1222 doses. Among spike-specific TCRs, nearly half reportedly target unmutated variant regions.

The CDR3 has 15 amino acids. Trimming cost V 3 bases and J 0 bases, with 11 bases left between them. Germline lookup yields CDR1 SGHRS and CDR2 YFSETQ. Profiling relied on immunoSEQ multiplex PCR, and the TCRdb table lists in-frame clones only, not all of them. The data hold some 200,000 clones, with more than 90% observed a single time. The source material was peripheral blood, sampled 28 days after the second dose of the MenACWY control vaccine. The clonotype comes from an adult who received the MenACWY meningococcal vaccine as a control. V gene TRBV5-1 combines with J gene TRBJ2-3, with a weak D call TRBD1 (7 bases). In DNA, the CDR3 is TGCGCCAGCAGCTCCAGGGGGGCTAGCACAGATACGCAGTATTTT. This sequence encodes CASSSRGASTDTQYF.